A single sample is the source of the 27 T cell receptor beta chains below, sequenced in a study of cytomegalovirus exposure and HLA in healthy donors. Measured with immunoSEQ multiplex PCR; TCRdb has only the in-frame clones, and not every one. The sample includes a few hundred thousand clones, 86% seen only once; the top ten take under 0.95%. Sequenced: PBMCs. The receptors here all came from a woman between 18 and 29 years old in good health and CMV-seronegative.

J is TRBJ1-1 and V is TRBV7-8, with no clear D. The CDR3 has 14 residues. Germline V gene data show CDR1 as SGHVS and CDR2 as FQNEAQ. The V gene lost 2 bases and the J gene lost 1 base, with 8 bases spanning the gap. The CDR3 sequence is CASSLRVANTEAFF. For the CDR3, the DNA is TGTGCCAGCAGCTTACGGGTGGCGAACACTGAAGCTTTCTTT.

The V and J genes are TRBV27 and TRBJ2-7; 10 nucleotides agree with TRBD2. The CDR3 length is 17 residues. Looked up from germline, CDR1 is MNHEY and CDR2 is SMNVEV (reference sequence). V shed 5 bases and J 12 bases; nucleotides not matched to a gene: 22. The CDR3 is CASSNLRSGGLAGVRYF. As DNA, the CDR3 is TGTGCCAGCAGTAATCTCCGGTCCGGGGGGCTAGCGGGAGTTAGGTACTTC.

As DNA, the CDR3 is TGTGCCAGCAGTCGCGACAGGGGTAGCAATCAGCCCCAGCATTTT. This translates into CASSRDRGSNQPQHF. The chain has TRBV28 and TRBJ1-5, with 8 bases aligning to TRBD1. The germline V gene encodes CDR1 MDHEN and CDR2 SYDVKM. The V gene end was trimmed by 5 bases and the J gene end by 0 bases; junction bases not matched to a gene: 3. The CDR3 is 15 amino acids.

The rearrangement uses TRBV18 and TRBJ2-7, with TRBD1 identical over 7 bases. The CDR3 sequence is 14 residues long. Germline trimming cut 3 bases from V and 3 bases from J; bases unmatched to any gene: 5. Germline assignment: CDR1 KGHSH and CDR2 LQKENI. CDR3 DNA: TGTGCCAGCTCACCCGGGACAGTTTTCTACGAGCAGTACTTC. This translates into CASSPGTVFYEQYF.

The chain recombines TRBV27 with TRBJ1-1; D gene ambiguous. V was trimmed by 8 bases and J by 1 base, leaving 11 bases between them. CDR3 length: 13 residues. Germline V gives CDR1 MNHEY, CDR2 SMNVEV (reference sequence). The CDR3 coding sequence is TGTGCCAGCTTCGAGAGACAGAACACTGAAGCTTTCTTT. This codes for CASFERQNTEAFF.

The chain links TRBV2 to TRBJ1-6; no firm D call. The CDR3 is 15 amino acids. From germline, CDR1 is SNHLY and CDR2 FYNNEI. V was shortened by 3 bases and J by 0 bases, with 6 bases between the two germline ends. CDR3 in DNA: TGTGCCAGCAGTGACTGGAGCTCCTATAATTCACCCCTCCACTTT. As protein: CASSDWSSYNSPLHF.

The chain links TRBV7-9 to TRBJ1-2, with TRBD1 matching 8 bases. Germline CDR1 is SEHNR and CDR2 is FQNEAQ (reference sequence). V shed 5 bases and J 8 bases; nucleotides not matched to a gene: 13. The CDR3 spans 15 residues. The CDR3 protein is CASSTRTGTIKGYTF. CDR3 DNA sequence: TGTGCCAGCAGCACCCGGACAGGGACCATTAAGGGCTACACCTTC.

The chain recombines TRBV6-6 with TRBJ2-1, with D possibly being TRBD1 (6 bases). The germline V and J ends were trimmed by 2 bases and 7 bases, with 15 bases remaining between them. The CDR3 extends over 15 amino acids. Germline V gene sequence: CDR1 MNHNY, CDR2 SVGAGI (reference sequence). This chain's CDR3 is CASSYPEIRGNEQFF. Written as DNA, the CDR3 is TGTGCCAGCAGTTACCCCGAGATCAGGGGTAATGAGCAGTTCTTC.

The CDR3: CASRLAGQSSYNEQFF. In DNA form, the CDR3 reads TGTGCAAGTCGCTTGGCGGGCCAGAGCTCCTACAATGAGCAGTTCTTC. The J gene is TRBJ2-1, the V gene TRBV12-2; the table's D gene call, TRBD2, was not cross checked with the DNA. TRBV12-2 is designated a pseudogene. The CDR3 is made up of 16 amino acids.

This chain uses TRBV28 with TRBJ2-2; 11 nucleotides align to TRBD1. CDR1 MDHEN and CDR2 SYDVKM come from the germline V gene. The CDR3 has 15 amino acids. CDR3 nucleotide sequence: TGTGCTTCGACCGGGACAGGGGGAGGCACCGGGGAGCTGTTTTTT. This encodes CASTGTGGGTGELFF.

The CDR3 bases are TGTGCCAGCAGTTTCTACCCTGTTGGAGATTCCTACGAGCAGTACTTC. This gives the protein CASSFYPVGDSYEQYF. The chain has TRBV28 and TRBJ2-7; D is unresolved. The CDR3 has 16 residues. The V end was cut by 3 bases, the J end by 1 base, with 16 bases between. The germline CDR1 and CDR2 sequences are MDHEN and SYDVKM.

The chain is built from TRBV9 and TRBJ2-5; 9 nucleotides align to TRBD2. This CDR3 comprises 16 residues. Unmatched junction bases numbered 8, after V lost 0 bases and J lost 5 bases. Germline V CDR1 and CDR2: SGDLS, YYNGEE. The CDR3 loop reads CASSVGPGLAGETQYF. DNA for the CDR3: TGTGCCAGCAGCGTAGGCCCGGGACTAGCAGGCGAGACCCAGTACTTC.

V is TRBV28 and J is TRBJ2-1; the match to TRBD1 covers 9 bases. V lost 6 bases to trimming and J lost 12 bases; unmatched junction nucleotides: 9. The CDR3 has 13 amino acids. CDR1 is MDHEN and CDR2 is SYDVKM in the germline V gene. CDR3 in amino acids: CASRGTGTSGQFF. The CDR3 DNA sequence: TGTGCCAGCAGAGGGACAGGGACAAGTGGGCAGTTCTTC. Variable domain in full (rest from reference TRBV28 and TRBJ2-1): DVKVTQSSRYLVKRTGEKVFLECVQDMDHENMFWYRQDPGLGLRLIYFSYDVKMKEKGDIPEGYSVSREKKERFSLILESASTNQTSMYLCASRGTGTSGQFFGPGTRLTVL.

This CDR3 reads CASNEGTTYEQYF. In DNA form, the CDR3 reads TGTGCCAGCAACGAGGGAACCACCTACGAGCAGTACTTC. The chain combines TRBV28 with TRBJ2-7, with a possible D match to TRBD2 (5 bases). V lost 7 bases and J lost 2, with 12 bases in between. The CDR3 length is 13 residues. The V gene's germline CDR1 is MDHEN and CDR2 SYDVKM.

V gene TRBV30 combines with J gene TRBJ2-4; no definite D call. The V end was cut by 1 base, the J end by 0 bases, with 16 bases between. The CDR3 is made up of 17 amino acids. CDR1 GTSNPN and CDR2 SVGIG come from the germline V gene (reference sequence). CDR3 sequence: CAWSDRIGGIAKNIQYF. In nucleotides, the CDR3 is TGTGCCTGGAGTGACCGTATAGGCGGAATAGCCAAAAACATTCAGTACTTC.

V and J are TRBV5-4 and TRBJ2-1, with TRBD2 identical over 14 bases. J was trimmed by 11 bases and V by 5 bases; bases with no gene match: 9. This CDR3 is 15 amino acids long. Germline V CDR1 and CDR2: SGHNT, YYREEE (reference sequence). The CDR3 sequence is CASRGTSGGRWKQFF. CDR3 DNA sequence: TGTGCCAGCAGAGGGACTAGCGGGGGCAGGTGGAAGCAGTTCTTC.

The chain links TRBV6-1 to TRBJ2-1, with D possibly TRBD1 on 5 matching bases. Germline V gene sequence: CDR1 MNHNS, CDR2 SASEGT. Trimming pared 6 bases from V and 9 bases from J, leaving 9 bases between. The CDR3 length is 11 residues. This chain's CDR3 is CASRIGAEQFF. CDR3 DNA: TGTGCCAGCAGGATTGGGGCTGAGCAGTTCTTC.

V is TRBV10-3 and J is TRBJ1-2; 7 bases match TRBD1. The junction had 7 bases not matched to a gene; V was cut back by 2 bases and J by 4 bases. From germline, CDR1 is ENHRY and CDR2 SYGVKD. The CDR3 runs to 15 residues. DNA of the CDR3: TGTGCCATCAGTGAGAATAGACAGGGTGGCTATGGCTACACCTTC. Translation gives CAISENRQGGYGYTF.

The V and J genes are TRBV6-5 and TRBJ1-4, with D hard to call. Trimming removed 0 bases at V and 8 bases at J, with 10 bases between. This CDR3 is 14 amino acids long. The germline V gene has CDR1 MNHEY and CDR2 SVGAGI. The CDR3 loop is CASSYSGGREKLFF. CDR3 nucleotide sequence: TGTGCCAGCAGTTACTCAGGAGGGCGGGAAAAACTGTTTTTT.

The chain uses TRBV4-1 and TRBJ1-5; no clear D gene. In germline, CDR1 is MGHRA, CDR2 YSYEKL. This CDR3 is built from 16 residues. V gave up 3 bases and J gave up 3 bases, with 15 bases separating them. The CDR3 reads CASSQAPSGDNQPQHF. The CDR3 DNA follows: TGCGCCAGCAGCCAGGCCCCGTCCGGGGACAATCAGCCCCAGCATTTT.

The gene calls are TRBV7-9 and TRBJ2-7; 10 bases match TRBD1. The CDR3 contains 16 residues. V shed 0 bases, J shed 4 bases, and the junction held 6 bases outside the gene matches. Germline loops: CDR1 SEHNR, CDR2 FQNEAQ (reference sequence). The CDR3 sequence: CASSLAYGTGEYEQYF. Written as DNA, the CDR3 is TGTGCCAGCAGCTTAGCTTACGGGACAGGGGAGTACGAGCAGTACTTC. Looking up the rest from reference TRBV7-9 and TRBJ2-7 gives the full variable domain: DTGVSQNPRHKITKRGQNVTFRCDPISEHNRLYWYRQTLGQGPEFLTYFQNEAQLEKSRLLSDRFSAERPKGSFSTLEIQRTEQGDSAMYLCASSLAYGTGEYEQYFGPGTRLTVT.

The rearrangement links TRBV19 to TRBJ1-1; D is ambiguous. This CDR3 has 11 residues. Between the trimmed V and J ends, which lost 8 bases and 0 bases, there was a span of 4 bases. Germline values: CDR1 LNHDA, CDR2 SQIVND (reference sequence). The CDR3 DNA reads as TGTGCCAGTTCGGTGAACACTGAAGCTTTCTTT. Amino acids: CASSVNTEAFF.

The table lists this clone with a few counts. The V call is TRBV30, the J call TRBJ1-2, with unresolved D. Germline CDR1 is GTSNPN and CDR2 is SVGIG (reference sequence). The CDR3 is 14 residues long. The V end lost 0 bases, the J end lost 8 bases, and 16 bases lay between the germline ends. CDR3 nucleotide sequence: TGTGCCTGGAGTGTACGATTGGCCCAAGTGGGCTACACCTTC. It specifies CAWSVRLAQVGYTF.

V and J are TRBV5-5 and TRBJ1-2, with 10 bases aligning to TRBD1. With V trimmed by 2 bases and J by 8 bases, 12 bases remained unmatched. CDR1 and CDR2 from the germline V gene are SGHKS and YYEKEE (reference sequence). The CDR3 totals 16 residues. CDR3 nucleotides: TGTGCCAGCAGCTTCCCGGCGGGACAGGGGAATTCGGGCTACACCTTC. Protein sequence: CASSFPAGQGNSGYTF.

On this clone itself: The sample contains more than one DNA sequence encoding this CDR3. The J gene is TRBJ1-1, the V gene TRBV5-4, with a possible D match to TRBD1 (5 bases). Germline CDR1 SGHNT, CDR2 YYREEE (reference sequence). V was trimmed by 4 bases and J by 5 bases, leaving 12 bases between them. This CDR3 is 13 amino acids long. The CDR3: CASSPGGSTEAFF. The CDR3 nucleotides read TGTGCCAGCAGCCCGGGGGGGAGTACTGAAGCTTTCTTT.

The V and J genes are TRBV5-1 and TRBJ1-1; 12 bases align to TRBD1. Per germline, CDR1 SGHRS and CDR2 YFSETQ. Unmatched junction bases numbered 11, after V lost 5 bases and J lost 6 bases. The CDR3 spans 16 residues. The CDR3 loop reads CASSSAPGQGAAEAFF. As DNA, the CDR3 is TGCGCCAGCAGTTCAGCCCCGGGACAGGGGGCCGCTGAAGCTTTCTTT.

The chain has TRBV5-6 and TRBJ1-4; possibly TRBD1 for D (6 bases). Germline CDR1 and CDR2: SGHDT and YYEEEE. V dropped 4 bases and J dropped 4 bases, with 17 bases sitting between them. This CDR3 spans 16 amino acids. The DNA for the CDR3 is TGTGCCAGCAGCCTTGGACGGACAGCTCTTAATGAAAAACTGTTTTTT. Amino acid sequence: CASSLGRTALNEKLFF.